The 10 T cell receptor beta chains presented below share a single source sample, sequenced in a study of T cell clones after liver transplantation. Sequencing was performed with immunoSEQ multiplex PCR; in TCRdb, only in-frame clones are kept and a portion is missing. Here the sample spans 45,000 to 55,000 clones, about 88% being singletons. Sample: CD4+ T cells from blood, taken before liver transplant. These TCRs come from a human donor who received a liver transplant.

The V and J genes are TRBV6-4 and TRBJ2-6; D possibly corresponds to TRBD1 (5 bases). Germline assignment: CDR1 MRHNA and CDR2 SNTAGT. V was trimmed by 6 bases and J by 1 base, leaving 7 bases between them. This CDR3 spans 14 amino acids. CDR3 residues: CASSWTSGANVLTF. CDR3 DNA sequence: TGTGCCAGCAGCTGGACATCTGGGGCCAACGTCCTGACTTTC.

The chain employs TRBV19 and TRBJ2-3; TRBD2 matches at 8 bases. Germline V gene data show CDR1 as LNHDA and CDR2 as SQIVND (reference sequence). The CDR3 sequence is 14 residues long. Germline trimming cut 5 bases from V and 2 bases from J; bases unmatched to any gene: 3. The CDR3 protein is CASSLAGTTDTQYF. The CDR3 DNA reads TGTGCCAGTAGTTTAGCGGGAACCACAGATACGCAGTATTTT.

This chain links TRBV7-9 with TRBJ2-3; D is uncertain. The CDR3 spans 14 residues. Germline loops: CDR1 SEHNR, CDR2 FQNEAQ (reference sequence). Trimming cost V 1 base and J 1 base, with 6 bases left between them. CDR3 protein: CASSLVGGTDTQYF. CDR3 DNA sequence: TGTGCCAGCAGCTTAGTAGGAGGCACAGATACGCAGTATTTT. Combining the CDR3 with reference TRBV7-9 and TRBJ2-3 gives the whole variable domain DTGVSQNPRHKITKRGQNVTFRCDPISEHNRLYWYRQTLGQGPEFLTYFQNEAQLEKSRLLSDRFSAERPKGSFSTLEIQRTEQGDSAMYLCASSLVGGTDTQYFGPGTRLTVL.

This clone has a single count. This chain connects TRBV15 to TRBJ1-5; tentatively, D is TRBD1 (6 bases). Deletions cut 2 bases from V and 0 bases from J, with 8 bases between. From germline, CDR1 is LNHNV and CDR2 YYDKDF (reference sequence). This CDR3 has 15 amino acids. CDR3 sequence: CATSRQGYSNQPQHF. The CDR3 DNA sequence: TGTGCCACCAGCAGACAGGGGTATAGCAATCAGCCCCAGCATTTT.

The CDR3 DNA reads as TGTGCCAGCAGTCGGGAACAGGGTGGGCAGCCCCAGCATTTT. Protein: CASSREQGGQPQHF. The rearrangement links TRBV6-4 to TRBJ1-5; D is possibly TRBD1 (6 bases). V was shortened by 5 bases and J by 7 bases, with 15 bases between the two germline ends. CDR1 MRHNA and CDR2 SNTAGT come from the germline V gene. This CDR3 is 14 amino acids long.

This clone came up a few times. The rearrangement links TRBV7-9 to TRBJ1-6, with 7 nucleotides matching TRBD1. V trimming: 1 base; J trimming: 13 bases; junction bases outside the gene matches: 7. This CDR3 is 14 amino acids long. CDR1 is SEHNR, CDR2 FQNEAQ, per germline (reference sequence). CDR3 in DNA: TGTGCCAGCAGCTTAGACAGGGGTGAAGCGCCCCTCCACTTT. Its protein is CASSLDRGEAPLHF.

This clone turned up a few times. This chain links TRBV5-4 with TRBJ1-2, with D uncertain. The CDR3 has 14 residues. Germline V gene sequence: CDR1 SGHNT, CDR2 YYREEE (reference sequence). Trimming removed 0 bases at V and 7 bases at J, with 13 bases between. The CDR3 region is CASSLESEASGYTF. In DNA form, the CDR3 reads TGTGCCAGCAGCTTGGAGAGCGAGGCGAGTGGCTACACCTTC.

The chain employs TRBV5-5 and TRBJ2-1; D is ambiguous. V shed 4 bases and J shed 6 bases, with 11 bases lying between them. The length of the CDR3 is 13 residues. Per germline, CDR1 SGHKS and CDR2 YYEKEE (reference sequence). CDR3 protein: CASSTFTGNEQFF. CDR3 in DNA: TGTGCCAGCAGCACCTTTACCGGCAATGAGCAGTTCTTC.

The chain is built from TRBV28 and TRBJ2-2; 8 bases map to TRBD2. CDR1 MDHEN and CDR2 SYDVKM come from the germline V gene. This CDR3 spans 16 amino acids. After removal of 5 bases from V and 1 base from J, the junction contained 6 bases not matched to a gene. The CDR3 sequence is CASSPGTRGNTGELFF. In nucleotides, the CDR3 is TGTGCCAGCAGTCCCGGGACTAGAGGGAACACCGGGGAGCTGTTTTTT.

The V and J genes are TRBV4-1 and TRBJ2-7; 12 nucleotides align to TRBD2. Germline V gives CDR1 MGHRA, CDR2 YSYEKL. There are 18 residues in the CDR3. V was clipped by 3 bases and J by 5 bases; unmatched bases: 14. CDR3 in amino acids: CASSHTPGTSGHRDEQYF. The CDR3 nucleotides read TGCGCCAGCAGCCATACGCCCGGGACTAGCGGGCACCGGGACGAGCAGTACTTC.